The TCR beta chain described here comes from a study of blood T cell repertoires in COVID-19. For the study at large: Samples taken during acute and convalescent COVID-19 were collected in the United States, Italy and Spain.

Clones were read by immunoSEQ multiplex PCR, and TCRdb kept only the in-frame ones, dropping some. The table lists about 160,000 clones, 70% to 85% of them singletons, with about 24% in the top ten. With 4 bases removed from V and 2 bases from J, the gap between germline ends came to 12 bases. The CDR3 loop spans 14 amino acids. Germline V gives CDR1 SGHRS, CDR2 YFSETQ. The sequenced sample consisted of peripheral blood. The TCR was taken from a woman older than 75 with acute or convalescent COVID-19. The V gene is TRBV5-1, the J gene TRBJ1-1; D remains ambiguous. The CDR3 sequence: CASSTTPGNTEAFF. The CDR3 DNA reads TGCGCCAGCAGCACCACCCCGGGTAACACTGAAGCTTTCTTT.